A single sample is the source of the 8 T cell receptor beta chains below, sequenced in a study of blood T cell repertoires in COVID-19. Profiling relied on immunoSEQ multiplex PCR, and the TCRdb table lists in-frame clones only, not all of them. This repertoire shows more than 140,000 clones, approximately 82% found once; its top ten account for 7.2%. Input material: peripheral blood. The receptors were gathered from a woman between 50 and 59 years old in a cohort sampled during active or convalescent COVID-19.

This clone was seen a single time. J is TRBJ1-5 and V is TRBV19, with 9 bases lining up with TRBD1. The germline CDR1 and CDR2 sequences are LNHDA and SQIVND (reference sequence). V shed 3 bases and J 6 bases; nucleotides not matched to a gene: 6. This CDR3 contains 15 residues. This CDR3 reads CASSIRTGVGQPQHF. In nucleotides, the CDR3 is TGTGCCAGTAGTATTCGGACAGGGGTCGGTCAGCCCCAGCATTTT. Together with reference TRBV19 and TRBJ1-5, the CDR3 gives the full variable domain: DGGITQSPKYLFRKEGQNVTLSCEQNLNHDAMYWYRQDPGQGLRLIYYSQIVNDFQKGDIAEGYSVSREKKESFPLTVTSAQKNPTAFYLCASSIRTGVGQPQHFGDGTRLSIL.

The V gene is TRBV2, the J gene TRBJ1-5; 10 positions match TRBD1. The junction had 8 bases not matched to a gene; V was cut back by 4 bases and J by 5 bases. The germline V gene encodes CDR1 SNHLY and CDR2 FYNNEI. This CDR3 spans 16 amino acids. The CDR3 DNA reads as TGTGCCAGCAGTGGTAAGACAGGGGGCGGTGATCAGCCCCAGCATTTT. It yields the protein CASSGKTGGGDQPQHF.

The V call is TRBV3-1 (or the pseudogene TRBV3-2), the J call TRBJ1-2; D remains ambiguous. Germline loops: CDR1 LGHDT, CDR2 YNNKEL (reference sequence). V dropped 7 bases and J dropped 2 bases, with 14 bases sitting between them. The CDR3 is made up of 14 amino acids. This chain's CDR3 is CASTTGGLNYGYTF. The CDR3 DNA is TGTGCCAGCACTACGGGAGGGTTAAACTATGGCTACACCTTC.

This rearrangement joins TRBV18 to TRBJ1-2; 10 bases line up with TRBD1. Unmatched junction bases numbered 10, after V lost 3 bases and J lost 6 bases. Germline CDR1 reads KGHSH; CDR2 reads LQKENI. The CDR3 totals 16 residues. CDR3 sequence reads: CASSPTPTGGTDGYTF. For the CDR3, the DNA is TGTGCCAGCTCACCCACCCCGACAGGGGGCACGGATGGCTACACCTTC.

This chain uses TRBV5-4 with TRBJ2-7; TRBD1 aligns across 7 bases. The CDR3 runs to 15 residues. Germline V gene lookup returns CDR1 SGHNT and CDR2 YYREEE (reference sequence). V gave up 4 bases and J gave up 3 bases; unmatched junction bases: 10. The CDR3 spells CASSGGQEPFYEQYF. DNA of the CDR3: TGTGCCAGCAGCGGCGGACAGGAACCTTTCTACGAGCAGTACTTC.

The CDR3 coding sequence is TGTGCCACGACAGGGGGCAATGAGCAGTTCTTC. Its translation: CATTGGNEQFF. This chain links TRBV10-3 with TRBJ2-1; 9 positions agree with TRBD1. Germline values: CDR1 ENHRY, CDR2 SYGVKD. The CDR3 is 11 amino acids. V was clipped by 10 bases and J by 6 bases; unmatched bases: 1.

This rearrangement joins TRBV5-4 to TRBJ1-1; a weak D match, TRBD1 (6 bases). This CDR3 has 16 residues. The germline CDR1 and CDR2 sequences are SGHNT and YYREEE (reference sequence). Trimming took 2 bases from V and 1 from J, leaving 15 bases between them. The CDR3 coding sequence is TGTGCCAGCAGCTTAGGTTTTTGGGGGCAGAACACTGAAGCTTTCTTT. Amino acid sequence: CASSLGFWGQNTEAFF.

The chain has TRBV13 and TRBJ1-3; 10 nucleotides match TRBD1. J was trimmed by 5 bases and V by 5 bases; bases with no gene match: 6. Germline V gene sequence: CDR1 PRHDT, CDR2 FYEKMQ (reference sequence). CDR3 length: 15 amino acids. The CDR3, as DNA: TGTGCCAGCAGCCTAGAGGGACAGGGGCGAAACACCATATATTTT. Its translation: CASSLEGQGRNTIYF.